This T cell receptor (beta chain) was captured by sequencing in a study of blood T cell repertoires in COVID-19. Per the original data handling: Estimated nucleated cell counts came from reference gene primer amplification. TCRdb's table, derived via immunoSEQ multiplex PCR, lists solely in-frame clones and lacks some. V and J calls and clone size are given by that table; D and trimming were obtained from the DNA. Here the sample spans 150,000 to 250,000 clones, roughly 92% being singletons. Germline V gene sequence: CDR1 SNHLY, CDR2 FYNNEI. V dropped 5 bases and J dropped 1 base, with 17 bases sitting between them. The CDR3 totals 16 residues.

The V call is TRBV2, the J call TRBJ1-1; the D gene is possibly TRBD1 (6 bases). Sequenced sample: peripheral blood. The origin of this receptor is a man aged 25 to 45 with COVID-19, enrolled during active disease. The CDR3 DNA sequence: TGTGCCAGCAGTATGGACAGAATAATAGAGAACACTGAAGCTTTCTTT. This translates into CASSMDRIIENTEAFF.